Reported below is one T cell receptor beta chain. What it binds is unknown. The data derive from a study of T cell repertoires in cytomegalovirus infection. Study at large: Selection of CMV epitopes for the study included recently identified HLA-C-restricted and well-studied HLA-B-restricted ones.

TCRdb passed the reads through MiXCR, listing each CDR3 protein once. The sample holds hundreds of thousands of distinct CDR3 sequences, roughly 30% seen once. Germline CDR1 reads SEHNR; CDR2 reads FQNEAQ (reference sequence). This CDR3 comprises 15 residues. Trimming stripped 2 bases from V and 6 bases from J, with 16 bases between. The TCR originated in a human donor in good health (CMV status not recorded). Some clones in this sample may be carry-over from other donors' samples. The chain employs TRBV7-9 and TRBJ1-1; possibly TRBD1 for D (5 bases). Sequencing was performed on cultured CD8+ T cells from PBMCs, taken from culture after CMV antigen stimulation. The CDR3 DNA follows: TGTGCCAGCAGCTTACCGAGAGGGGCGGGTTCTGAAGCTTTCTTT. Its protein product is CASSLPRGAGSEAFF.